This T cell receptor (beta chain) is from a study of T cells in Graves' hyperthyroidism and ophthalmopathy. Researchers took RNA transcripts and amplified the TCR beta CDR3 regions from them. HTBI primers were the set used in a first-round RT-PCR of the TCR CDR3. TCRdb redid the calling of the multiplex PCR reads with MiXCR, one entry per CDR3 protein. The sample has over 550,000 distinct CDR3 sequences; over 15% are singletons. V was clipped by 3 bases and J by 1 base, with 7 bases between them. The CDR3 runs to 13 residues. Germline CDR1 and CDR2: LNHDA and SQIVND (reference sequence). The source of this sequence is a young woman with Graves' hyperthyroidism. The chain recombines TRBV19 with TRBJ2-7; D not certain. Sequencing was performed on blood. The CDR3 protein is CASSIQLSYEQYF. CDR3 nucleotides: TGTGCCAGTAGTATCCAGCTTTCCTACGAGCAGTACTTC.